This T cell receptor (beta chain) was sequenced for a study of T cells in Graves' hyperthyroidism and ophthalmopathy. RNA transcripts were the template for amplifying TCR beta CDR3 regions. HTBI primers were employed in a first-round RT-PCR of the TCR CDR3. TCRdb reanalysed the multiplex PCR reads using MiXCR and keeps one entry per CDR3 protein. The data show some 600,000 distinct CDR3 sequences, more than 11% seen once. This clonotype was seen many times. After removal of 6 bases from V and 4 bases from J, the junction contained 12 bases not matched to a gene. Germline-derived CDR1 and CDR2 are ENHRY and SYGVKD. The CDR3 contains 16 residues.

The sequence was collected from a woman aged 30 to 39 with Graves' hyperthyroidism that later progressed to Graves' ophthalmopathy. Material: blood. V usage is TRBV10-3 and J usage is TRBJ1-1; 9 bases agree with TRBD1. CDR3 loop: CAIRPGQGRGATEAFF. CDR3 nucleotide sequence: TGTGCCATCAGACCGGGACAGGGACGGGGTGCCACTGAAGCTTTCTTT.